This T cell receptor (beta chain) was found in a study of control samples from healthy donors and cancer patients. The data were produced by immunoSEQ multiplex PCR, yet TCRdb's version contains in-frame clones alone and is incomplete. The repertoire consists of approximately 100,000 clones, with more than 70% occurring once and the leading ten covering less than 2.5%. Germline loops: CDR1 SGHTA, CDR2 FQGNSA. V dropped 4 bases and J dropped 8; count of bases not matched to a gene: 12. This CDR3 has 16 amino acids. Input material: blood. The sequence was collected from a woman aged 40 to 50 in good health. The chain uses TRBV7-2 and TRBJ2-7; 12 bases align to TRBD1. The CDR3 region has the DNA TGTGCCAGCAGCTCCTCACCCGGGACAGGGGGCGGTAAGCAGTACTTC. This sequence encodes CASSSSPGTGGGKQYF.